This TCR beta chain came from a study of T cells expressing NK-cell markers. As for the study in general: Beta-chain profiling covered CD3+CD56+NKG2C+, CD3+CD56+NKG2C- and CD3+CD56-NKG2C+ sorted subsets. HCMV seropositivity characterized most of the eight sequenced donors, and seronegativity one.

Study-level results: CD8+ T cells in 5 or 6 donors included dominant NKG2C+ clonotypes at roughly 1.0-7.0%.

For this clonotype: Antigen specificity is unknown.

The cDNA for TCR beta came from 5'RACE template switching with UMIs. Reprocessing the 5' RACE reads, TCRdb reports a single entry for every CDR3 protein and omits DNA. The sample has about 180,000 distinct CDR3 sequences. Germline V CDR1 and CDR2: SGHDT, YYEEEE. This CDR3 has 16 residues. Sequences were obtained from blood T cells: a sorted CD56 or NKG2C T cell subset, CD4+ or CD8+ T cells, or bulk PBMC T cells (not recorded which). The TCR originated in a man aged 18-69 years in good health. This sequence joins TRBV5-6 and TRBJ2-3; checking the TCRdb D call of TRBD2 is not possible without DNA. The CDR3 protein is CASSFPSGGAGDTQYF.